Shown below are 24 T cell receptor beta chains from a single sample sequenced in a study of T cell responses to AZD1222 COVID-19 vaccine. Repertoires were generated with immunoSEQ multiplex PCR, while TCRdb's copy carries only in-frame clones and drops some. The table has around 130,000 clones, roughly 93% seen once. Sequencing was performed on peripheral blood, taken on day 0 of AZD1222 vaccination. These receptors all stem from an adult in good health.

This clone was recorded once. CDR3: CASNRKLGQGFTGELFF. CDR3 in DNA: TGTGCCAGCAACCGGAAATTGGGACAGGGGTTCACCGGGGAGCTGTTTTTT. The chain joins TRBV11-2 to TRBJ2-2; 10 nucleotides align to TRBD1. The CDR3 has 17 amino acids. Trimming at V came to 7 bases and at J to 4 bases, leaving 12 bases not matched to a gene. Germline V CDR1 and CDR2: SGHAT, FQNNGV. The full variable domain, rest sourced from reference TRBV11-2 and TRBJ2-2, is EAGVAQSPRYKIIEKRQSVAFWCNPISGHATLYWYQQILGQGPKLLIQFQNNGVVDDSQLPKDRFSAERLKGVDSTLKIQPAKLEDSAVYLCASNRKLGQGFTGELFFGEGSRLTVL.

The gene calls are TRBV20-1 and TRBJ2-1; D ambiguous. Germline V gene data show CDR1 as DFQATT and CDR2 as SNEGSKA (reference sequence). V lost 6 bases and J 6 bases, leaving 9 bases between the germline ends. This CDR3 contains 11 residues. The CDR3 reads CSATSGNEQFF. The CDR3 DNA reads as TGCAGTGCGACCAGTGGCAATGAGCAGTTCTTC.

V is TRBV6-2 or TRBV6-3 and J is TRBJ1-1; D not certain. Germline values: CDR1 MNHEY, CDR2 SVGEGT. Trimming took 2 bases from V and 1 from J, leaving 5 bases between them. CDR3 size: 13 residues. CDR3 nucleotide sequence: TGTGCCAGCAGTTACCGGCAGAACACTGAAGCTTTCTTT. Its translation is CASSYRQNTEAFF.

The chain joins TRBV29-1 to TRBJ2-7; D not certain. Trimming cost V 8 bases and J 3 bases, with 11 bases left between them. Germline CDR1 reads SQVTM; CDR2 reads ANQGSEA. The CDR3 is 11 amino acids. The CDR3 nucleotides are TGCAGCTTCAGGACGGTCTACGAGCAGTACTTC. Its protein is CSFRTVYEQYF.

This clone was counted only a few times. CDR3 DNA sequence: TGTGCCAGCAGCGCCGGGGCGGGGGTGACCTACGAGCAGTACTTC. It translates to CASSAGAGVTYEQYF. This sequence joins TRBV9 and TRBJ2-7, with TRBD2 matching over 7 bases. CDR3 length: 15 amino acids. Germline CDR1 reads SGDLS; CDR2 reads YYNGEE. With 3 bases clipped from V and 2 bases from J, the junction kept 8 bases outside the gene matches.

V gene TRBV5-1 combines with J gene TRBJ2-5; 11 bases line up with TRBD2. CDR1 is SGHRS and CDR2 is YFSETQ in the germline V gene. With V trimmed by 0 bases and J by 0 bases, 10 bases remained unmatched. This CDR3 comprises 19 residues. The CDR3 coding sequence is TGCGCCAGCAGCTTGGCGAGGGGTTTGGGACTAGCGGACCAAGAGACCCAGTACTTC. It yields the protein CASSLARGLGLADQETQYF.

The chain carries TRBV30 and TRBJ2-5, with 11 positions matching TRBD2. Trimming removed 1 base from V and 5 bases from J; junction bases left unmatched: 9. Germline lookup yields CDR1 GTSNPN and CDR2 SVGIG (reference sequence). The CDR3 is 16 residues long. CDR3 in DNA: TGTGCCTGGAGTGAAACTAGCGGGAGCCCCCGGGAGACCCAGTACTTC. Translated, it gives CAWSETSGSPRETQYF.

The rearrangement joins TRBV3-1 (or the pseudogene TRBV3-2) to TRBJ2-7, with 9 bases that match TRBD2. The trim removed 4 bases at V and 6 bases at J, leaving 7 bases unmatched. The CDR3 spans 14 residues. Per the germline V gene, CDR1 is LGHDT and CDR2 is YNNKEL (reference sequence). Here the CDR3 reads CASSPREGPSEQYF. Here the CDR3 DNA reads TGTGCCAGCAGCCCGCGGGAGGGCCCCTCCGAGCAGTACTTC.

The chain joins TRBV9 to TRBJ2-3; 11 bases line up with TRBD2. The CDR3 consists of 16 residues. V gave up 3 bases and J gave up 4 bases; unmatched junction bases: 7. Germline lookup yields CDR1 SGDLS and CDR2 YYNGEE. The DNA of the CDR3 is TGTGCCAGCAGCGCCATTAGCGGGAGGGCATCAGATACGCAGTATTTT. Its translation is CASSAISGRASDTQYF. The entire variable domain, with the rest obtained from reference TRBV9 and TRBJ2-3, is as follows: DSGVTQTPKHLITATGQRVTLRCSPRSGDLSVYWYQQSLDQGLQFLIQYYNGEERAKGNILERFSAQQFPDLHSELNLSSLELGDSALYFCASSAISGRASDTQYFGPGTRLTVL.

The chain links TRBV5-4 to TRBJ2-1, with D hard to call. This CDR3 is 15 amino acids long. V was trimmed by 0 bases and J by 2 bases, leaving 9 bases between them. Germline V gives CDR1 SGHNT, CDR2 YYREEE (reference sequence). Here the CDR3 DNA reads TGTGCCAGCAGCTTGGAGGCCCTACCCTACAATGAGCAGTTCTTC. Translation: CASSLEALPYNEQFF.

This chain uses TRBV28 with TRBJ1-2, with unresolved D. The V gene lost 6 bases and the J gene lost 1 base, with 9 bases spanning the gap. The germline V gene encodes CDR1 MDHEN and CDR2 SYDVKM. The length of the CDR3 is 13 residues. CDR3 in amino acids: CASRFTNNYGYTF. CDR3 nucleotides: TGTGCCAGCAGATTCACCAATAACTATGGCTACACCTTC.

This rearrangement joins TRBV6-1 to TRBJ1-5, with TRBD1 matching over 7 bases. This CDR3 has 15 amino acids. J gave up 0 bases and V 5 bases, and 4 bases lay outside the gene matches. Germline CDR1 MNHNS, CDR2 SASEGT. Here the CDR3 DNA reads TGTGCCAGCAGTTTGGGACAGAATAGCAATCAGCCCCAGCATTTT. Translating gives CASSLGQNSNQPQHF.

V usage is TRBV7-9 and J usage is TRBJ2-7; 10 nucleotides match TRBD2. Unmatched junction bases numbered 8, after V lost 2 bases and J lost 1 base. Germline CDR1 SEHNR, CDR2 FQNEAQ (reference sequence). The CDR3 is 17 residues long. CDR3 sequence (DNA): TGTGCCAGCAGCTTATATCGAGCGGGAGGGGCTTCCTACGAGCAGTACTTC. Its protein is CASSLYRAGGASYEQYF.

This clone appeared once. DNA for the CDR3: TGTGCCAGCAGTTTATCGAGGGTCAGCACCTACGAGCAGTACTTC. Translating gives CASSLSRVSTYEQYF. The J gene is TRBJ2-7, the V gene TRBV27, with D maybe TRBD2 (5 bases). Germline loops: CDR1 MNHEY, CDR2 SMNVEV (reference sequence). Trimming removed 0 bases from V and 2 bases from J, with 11 bases in between. CDR3 length: 15 amino acids.

The genes are TRBV5-4 and TRBJ2-4; D remains ambiguous. Deletions cut 6 bases from V and 0 bases from J, with 16 bases between. The CDR3 spans 16 residues. The germline CDR1 and CDR2 sequences are SGHNT and YYREEE (reference sequence). CDR3 nucleotide sequence: TGTGCCAGCATCCCACTCGCGGAGCCAGCCAAAAACATTCAGTACTTC. Its translation is CASIPLAEPAKNIQYF.

The chain joins TRBV9 to TRBJ1-4; D unclear. With 0 bases removed from V and 0 bases from J, the gap between germline ends came to 3 bases. The CDR3 sequence is 14 residues long. Looked up from germline, CDR1 is SGDLS and CDR2 is YYNGEE. The CDR3 region is CASSVGATNEKLFF. In DNA, the CDR3 is TGTGCCAGCAGCGTAGGGGCAACTAATGAAAAACTGTTTTTT.

As DNA, the CDR3 is TGTGCCAGCAGCGACCCCAGTGGAGACAATGAGCAGTTCTTC. This sequence encodes CASSDPSGDNEQFF. The J gene is TRBJ2-1, the V gene TRBV5-4; D unclear. V dropped 4 bases and J dropped 5 bases, with 13 bases sitting between them. The CDR3 length is 14 residues. Germline V gene data show CDR1 as SGHNT and CDR2 as YYREEE (reference sequence).

V usage is TRBV3-1 (or the pseudogene TRBV3-2) and J usage is TRBJ1-2; D is perhaps TRBD1 (5 bases). Trimming took off 2 bases at V and 5 bases at J, with 12 bases between the two ends. Germline V gene sequence: CDR1 LGHDT, CDR2 YNNKEL (reference sequence). The CDR3 runs 14 residues. The CDR3 here is CASSQRGVWYGYTF. The DNA for the CDR3 is TGTGCCAGCAGCCAACGGGGGGTCTGGTATGGCTACACCTTC.

This CDR3 is CASTSSYEQYF. The CDR3 DNA is TGTGCCAGCACCAGCTCCTACGAGCAGTACTTC. The chain links TRBV28 to TRBJ2-7; the D is unclear. The CDR3 length is 11 residues. Germline CDR1 is MDHEN and CDR2 is SYDVKM. Between the trimmed V and J ends, which lost 7 bases and 0 bases, there was a span of 4 bases.

The chain links TRBV27 to TRBJ2-1; the D gene is possibly TRBD2 (5 bases). CDR3 size: 12 residues. V lost 4 bases and J 8 bases, leaving 9 bases between the germline ends. Germline V gene data show CDR1 as MNHEY and CDR2 as SMNVEV (reference sequence). For the CDR3, the DNA is TGTGCCAGCAGTTCGGAGGTTGATGAGCAGTTCTTC. It translates to CASSSEVDEQFF.

The chain joins TRBV19 to TRBJ1-2; the D is unclear. Germline values: CDR1 LNHDA, CDR2 SQIVND (reference sequence). V was trimmed by 6 bases and J by 0 bases, leaving 8 bases between them. This CDR3 has 13 amino acids. The CDR3 DNA follows: TGTGCCAGTAGCCGGACGTCTAACTATGGCTACACCTTC. Residues: CASSRTSNYGYTF.

This clone was counted only a few times. The rearrangement links TRBV7-9 to TRBJ2-7; the match to TRBD2 covers 13 bases. Germline V gives CDR1 SEHNR, CDR2 FQNEAQ (reference sequence). The CDR3 extends over 15 amino acids. V lost 4 bases, J lost 7 bases, and 7 bases stayed unmatched. The CDR3 region has the DNA TGTGCCAGCAGCTCCCGGACTAGCGGGAGCGGTGAGCAGTACTTC. Its translation is CASSSRTSGSGEQYF. Combining the CDR3 with reference TRBV7-9 and TRBJ2-7 gives the whole variable domain DTGVSQNPRHKITKRGQNVTFRCDPISEHNRLYWYRQTLGQGPEFLTYFQNEAQLEKSRLLSDRFSAERPKGSFSTLEIQRTEQGDSAMYLCASSSRTSGSGEQYFGPGTRLTVT.

The chain uses TRBV7-9 and TRBJ2-4; possible D gene TRBD2, 5 bases. The CDR3 totals 17 residues. Per the germline V gene, CDR1 is SEHNR and CDR2 is FQNEAQ (reference sequence). V was clipped by 5 bases and J by 2 bases, with 19 bases between them. The CDR3 spells CASSPPGSSGSKNIQYF. As DNA, the CDR3 is TGTGCCAGCAGCCCACCGGGGTCCTCGGGGTCCAAAAACATTCAGTACTTC.

The chain couples TRBV5-5 to TRBJ2-1, with 9 bases that match TRBD2. This CDR3 region has 14 residues. Germline V CDR1 and CDR2: SGHKS, YYEKEE (reference sequence). V shed 2 bases and J 6 bases; nucleotides not matched to a gene: 3. The CDR3 nucleotides are TGTGCCAGCAGCTTTAATAGCGGGAGCAATGAGCAGTTCTTC. The encoded protein is CASSFNSGSNEQFF.